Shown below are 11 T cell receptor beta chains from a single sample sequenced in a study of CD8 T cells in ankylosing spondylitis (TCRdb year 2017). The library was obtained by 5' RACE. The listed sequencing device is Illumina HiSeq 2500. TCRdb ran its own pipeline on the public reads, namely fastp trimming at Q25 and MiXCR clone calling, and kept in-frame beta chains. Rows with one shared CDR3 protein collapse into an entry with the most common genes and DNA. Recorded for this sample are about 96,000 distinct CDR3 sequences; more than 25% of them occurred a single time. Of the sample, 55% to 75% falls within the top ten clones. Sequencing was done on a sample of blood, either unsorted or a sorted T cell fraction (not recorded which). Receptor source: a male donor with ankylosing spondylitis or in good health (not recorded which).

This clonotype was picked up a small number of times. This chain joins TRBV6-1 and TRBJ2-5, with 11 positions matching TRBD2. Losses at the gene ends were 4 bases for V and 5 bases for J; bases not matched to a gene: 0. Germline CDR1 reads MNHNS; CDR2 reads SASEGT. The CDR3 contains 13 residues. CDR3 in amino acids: CASSVAGGETQYF. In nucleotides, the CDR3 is TGTGCCAGCAGTGTAGCGGGGGGGGAGACCCAGTACTTC.

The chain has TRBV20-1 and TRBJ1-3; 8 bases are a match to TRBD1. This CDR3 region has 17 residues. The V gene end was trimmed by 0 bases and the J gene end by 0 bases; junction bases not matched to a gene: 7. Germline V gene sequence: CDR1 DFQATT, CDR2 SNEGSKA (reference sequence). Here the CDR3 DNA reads TGCAGTGCTAGAGACCGCGGAACAGGGGGCTCTGGAAACACCATATATTTT. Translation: CSARDRGTGGSGNTIYF.

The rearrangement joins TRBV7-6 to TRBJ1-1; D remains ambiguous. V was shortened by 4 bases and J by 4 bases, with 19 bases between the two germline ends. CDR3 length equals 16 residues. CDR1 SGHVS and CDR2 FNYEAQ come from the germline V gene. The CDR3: CASSSISAAGSTEAFF. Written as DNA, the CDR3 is TGTGCCAGCAGCTCCATATCGGCAGCCGGAAGCACTGAAGCTTTCTTT.

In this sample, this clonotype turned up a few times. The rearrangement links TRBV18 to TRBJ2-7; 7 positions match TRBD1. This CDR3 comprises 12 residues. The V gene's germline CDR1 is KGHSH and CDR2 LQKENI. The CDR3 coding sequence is TGTGCCAGCTCACTAGGACAGGACGATTTGGACGTC. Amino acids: CASSLGQDDLDV.

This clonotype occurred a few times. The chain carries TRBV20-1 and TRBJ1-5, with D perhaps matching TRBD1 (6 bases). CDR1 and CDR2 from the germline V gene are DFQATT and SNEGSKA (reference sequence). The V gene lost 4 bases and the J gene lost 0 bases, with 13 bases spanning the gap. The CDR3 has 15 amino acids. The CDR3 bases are TGCAGTGCTACTTGGGACACCTATAGCAATCAGCCCCAGCATTTT. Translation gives CSATWDTYSNQPQHF.

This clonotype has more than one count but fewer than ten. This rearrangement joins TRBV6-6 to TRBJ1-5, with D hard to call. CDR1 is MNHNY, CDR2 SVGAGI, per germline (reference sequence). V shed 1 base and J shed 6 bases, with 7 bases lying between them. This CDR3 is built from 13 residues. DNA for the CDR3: TGTGCCAGCAGTTACTATGGGAGTCAGCCCCAGCATTTT. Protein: CASSYYGSQPQHF.

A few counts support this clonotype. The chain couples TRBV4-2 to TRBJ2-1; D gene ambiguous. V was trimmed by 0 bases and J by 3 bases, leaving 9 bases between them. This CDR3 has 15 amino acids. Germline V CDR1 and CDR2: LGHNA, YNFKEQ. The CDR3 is CASSQDMSFYNEQFF. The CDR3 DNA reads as TGTGCCAGCAGCCAAGATATGAGCTTCTACAATGAGCAGTTCTTC.

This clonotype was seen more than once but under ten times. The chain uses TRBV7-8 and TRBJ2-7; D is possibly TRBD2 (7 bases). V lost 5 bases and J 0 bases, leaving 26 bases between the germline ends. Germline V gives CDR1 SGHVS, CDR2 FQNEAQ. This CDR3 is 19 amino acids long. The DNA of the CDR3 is TGTGCCAGCAGCCCTATTGGATGGGTCGGGGGGCGATTCTCCTACGAGCAGTACTTC. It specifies CASSPIGWVGGRFSYEQYF.

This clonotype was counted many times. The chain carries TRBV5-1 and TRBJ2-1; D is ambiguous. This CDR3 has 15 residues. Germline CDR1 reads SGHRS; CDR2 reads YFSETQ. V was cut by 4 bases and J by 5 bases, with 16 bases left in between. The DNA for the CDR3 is TGCGCCAGCAGCCCCCCGATTGGTGGGGACAATGAGCAGTTCTTC. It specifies CASSPPIGGDNEQFF.

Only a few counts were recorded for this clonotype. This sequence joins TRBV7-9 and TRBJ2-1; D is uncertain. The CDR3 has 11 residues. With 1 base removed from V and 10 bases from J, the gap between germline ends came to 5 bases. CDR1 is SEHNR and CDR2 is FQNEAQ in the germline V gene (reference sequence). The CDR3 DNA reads TGTGCCAGCAGCTTAGGGTGGGAGCAGTTCTTC. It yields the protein CASSLGWEQFF.

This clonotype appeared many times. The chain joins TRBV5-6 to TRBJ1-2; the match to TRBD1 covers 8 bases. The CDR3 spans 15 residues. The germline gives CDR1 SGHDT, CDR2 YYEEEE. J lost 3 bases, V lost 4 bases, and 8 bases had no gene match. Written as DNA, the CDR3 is TGTGCCAGCAGCCACGGGACAGGAATGTACTATGGCTACACCTTC. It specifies CASSHGTGMYYGYTF.